A selection of T cell receptor beta chains follows, all from one sample in a study of post-analysis software for immune sequencing data. A single record per CDR3 protein comes from TCRdb applying MiXCR to the PCR reads. The sample includes almost 700,000 distinct CDR3 sequences, over 45% seen only once; the top ten take 11%. The sample consisted of blood. Receptor source: a girl aged 2 to 10 with multiple sclerosis. Each CDR3 is given with its conserved first and last residue. D genes are given only for firm matches. Size values are once, few and many counts, or a class for expanded clones, and some rows have none.

V gene	J gene	D gene	clone size	CDR3 protein	CDR3 DNA
TRBV3-1	TRBJ1-2	NA	NA	CASSQDWKGWTDGYTF	TGTGCCAGCAGCCAAGATTGGAAGGGGTGGACAGATGGCTACACCTTC
TRBV29-1	TRBJ2-5	NA	few	CSVVKDNGETQYF	TGCAGCGTTGTAAAGGACAATGGAGAGACCCAGTACTTC
TRBV28	TRBJ2-4	NA	NA	CASSLLAAPFMSIQYF	TGTGCCAGCAGTTTATTAGCGGCACCCTTTATGAGCATTCAGTACTTC
TRBV20-1	TRBJ1-5	TRBD1	NA	CSATGGSDQPQHF	TGCAGTGCTACAGGGGGTAGCGATCAGCCCCAGCATTTT
TRBV10-3	TRBJ2-2	NA	NA	CAIRTEAGELFF	TGTGCCATCCGGACAGAAGCGGGGGAGCTGTTTTTT
TRBV4-2	TRBJ2-1	TRBD2	few	CASSPTILAGGPNDEQFF	TGTGCCAGCAGCCCGACGATTCTAGCGGGAGGGCCTAACGATGAGCAGTTCTTC
TRBV5-1	TRBJ2-2	NA	NA	CASSLAGAANTGELFF	TGCGCCAGCAGCTTGGCTGGGGCGGCGAACACCGGGGAGCTGTTTTTT
TRBV21-1	TRBJ2-7	NA	NA	CASSKASEGFFVNEQYF	TGTGCCAGCAGCAAAGCAAGTGAGGGGTTTTTCGTCAATGAGCAGTACTTC
TRBV15	TRBJ1-2	NA	NA	CATSRDLGRGNGYTF	TGTGCCACCAGCAGAGATCTGGGAAGGGGGAATGGCTACACCTTC
TRBV3-1	TRBJ2-1	NA	NA	CASSQPGGGAYNEQFF	TGTGCCAGCAGCCAACCTGGAGGGGGGGCCTACAATGAGCAGTTCTTC
TRBV6-2/TRBV6-3	TRBJ2-3	NA	NA	CASSYSPPTDTQYF	TGTGCCAGCAGTTACTCGCCCCCCACAGATACGCAGTATTTT
TRBV12-3/TRBV12-4	TRBJ2-5	TRBD1	many	CASSQQQGYTQYF	TGTGCCAGCAGTCAACAACAGGGGTATACCCAGTACTTC
TRBV10-1	TRBJ2-3	NA	NA	CASSESGGLSTDTQYF	TGCGCCAGCAGTGAGTCGGGGGGCCTTAGCACAGATACGCAGTATTTT
TRBV20-1	TRBJ2-3	TRBD2	NA	CSARPTSGRVDTQYF	TGCAGTGCTAGACCTACTAGCGGGAGGGTGGATACGCAGTATTTT
TRBV28	TRBJ1-2	NA	once	CASSLLGRSYGYTF	TGTGCCAGCAGTTTACTGGGACGGTCCTATGGCTACACCTTC
TRBV5-1	TRBJ2-2	NA	NA	CASSLGAAHTGELFF	TGCGCCAGCAGCTTGGGGGCAGCGCACACCGGGGAGCTGTTTTTT
TRBV24-1	TRBJ1-1	NA	NA	CATGLHREAFF	TGTGCCACCGGTTTGCACCGTGAAGCTTTCTTT
TRBV12-3/TRBV12-4	TRBJ2-3	TRBD2	few	CASSVLERDFCGTQYF	TGTGCCAGCAGTGTCTTGGAGCGGGATTTTTGTGGTACGCAGTATTTT
TRBV20-1	TRBJ2-3	NA	few	CSAVRSPADTQYF	TGCAGTGCTGTCCGGAGCCCCGCAGATACGCAGTATTTT
TRBV5-8	TRBJ2-1	NA	few	CASSLHRGSSYNEQFF	TGTGCCAGCAGCTTGCATCGGGGGAGCTCCTACAATGAGCAGTTCTTC
TRBV7-9	TRBJ1-2	NA	few	CASTTEDYGYTF	TGTGCCAGCACCACGGAGGACTATGGCTACACCTTC
TRBV12-3/TRBV12-4	TRBJ2-5	NA	NA	CASSRSPETQYF	TGTGCCAGCAGCCGATCCCCCGAGACCCAGTACTTC
TRBV29-1	TRBJ2-5	NA	few	CSTYGTFQETQYF	TGCAGCACATATGGGACGTTTCAAGAGACCCAGTACTTC
TRBV12-3/TRBV12-4	TRBJ1-2	NA	NA	CASRPGTSNYGYTF	TGTGCCAGCAGGCCGGGAACATCTAACTATGGCTACACCTTC
TRBV29-1	TRBJ2-5	TRBD2	NA	CSVGLAGVQETQYF	TGCAGCGTGGGACTAGCGGGGGTTCAAGAGACCCAGTACTTC
TRBV2	TRBJ1-2	NA	NA	CASRQNRESNGYTF	TGTGCCAGCAGGCAGAACAGGGAGTCGAATGGCTACACCTTC
TRBV7-2	TRBJ2-5	TRBD1	NA	CASSLLYRGAQETQYF	TGTGCCAGCAGCTTACTATACAGGGGAGCCCAAGAGACCCAGTACTTC
TRBV6-5	TRBJ2-1	NA	NA	CASKDSYNEQFF	TGTGCCAGCAAAGACAGTTACAATGAGCAGTTCTTC
TRBV5-1	TRBJ2-1	TRBD2	NA	CASSLTRLAGFYNEQFF	TGCGCCAGCAGCTTAACCCGACTAGCGGGATTCTACAATGAGCAGTTCTTC
TRBV5-5	TRBJ2-1	NA	NA	CASSLQIGEQFF	TGTGCCAGCAGCTTACAGATTGGTGAGCAGTTCTTC
TRBV20-1	TRBJ2-1	TRBD2	once	CSASTTSGGAREQFF	TGCAGTGCTAGTACGACTAGCGGGGGGGCCCGGGAGCAGTTCTTC
TRBV5-5	TRBJ2-1	TRBD2	NA	CASTEGLAGDGEQFF	TGTGCCAGCACCGAGGGACTAGCGGGAGACGGTGAGCAGTTCTTC
TRBV6-1	TRBJ1-1	NA	once	CASSEGAAITEAFF	TGTGCCAGCAGTGAAGGGGCAGCGATCACTGAAGCTTTCTTT
TRBV5-5	TRBJ2-3	TRBD2	NA	CASAPLGRVSTDTQYF	TGCGCCAGCGCCCCTCTCGGGAGGGTGAGCACAGATACGCAGTATTTT
TRBV7-2	TRBJ2-1	NA	few	CASSPGEGVYNEQFF	TGTGCCAGCAGCCCCGGGGAGGGGGTATACAATGAGCAGTTCTTC
TRBV7-2	TRBJ2-5	NA	NA	CASSARGGRETQYF	TGTGCCAGCAGCGCTAGGGGGGGCCGGGAGACCCAGTACTTC
TRBV6-5	TRBJ1-1	NA	few	CASSYSEVGWNTEAFF	TGTGCCAGCAGTTACTCCGAGGTGGGATGGAACACTGAAGCTTTCTTT
TRBV5-1	TRBJ2-7	NA	NA	CASSLVVASVYEQYF	TGCGCCAGCAGCTTGGTAGTAGCCTCGGTATACGAGCAGTACTTC
TRBV7-9	TRBJ2-1	TRBD2	NA	CASSSTGLDNEQFF	TGTGCCAGCAGCTCGACTGGACTAGACAATGAGCAGTTCTTC
TRBV20-1	TRBJ2-5	TRBD1	NA	CSARDWGTGGETQYF	TGCAGTGCTAGAGATTGGGGGACAGGGGGAGAGACCCAGTACTTC
TRBV6-2/TRBV6-3	TRBJ1-2	NA	few	CASSGSGYGYTF	TGTGCCAGCAGTGGGAGTGGCTATGGCTACACCTTC
TRBV7-2	TRBJ2-7	TRBD2	few	CASSRSGSSGIYEQYF	TGTGCCAGCAGCCGGAGCGGGTCTAGCGGTATCTACGAGCAGTACTTC
TRBV20-1	TRBJ2-5	TRBD2	NA	CSAPISGARQETQYF	TGCAGTGCTCCCATTAGCGGGGCCAGGCAAGAGACCCAGTACTTC
TRBV6-2/TRBV6-3	TRBJ2-3	NA	NA	CASRPRGTLDTQYF	TGTGCCAGCCGCCCACGCGGGACATTAGATACGCAGTATTTT
TRBV20-1	TRBJ2-1	NA	NA	CSAYRDNEQFF	TGCAGTGCTTACAGGGACAATGAGCAGTTCTTC
TRBV12-3/TRBV12-4	TRBJ2-1	NA	NA	CASSLAQGGGYYNEQFF	TGTGCCAGCAGTTTAGCCCAAGGGGGGGGGTACTACAATGAGCAGTTCTTC
TRBV7-6	TRBJ1-1	NA	NA	CASSLEEFSAEAFF	TGTGCCAGCAGCTTAGAGGAGTTTAGCGCTGAAGCTTTCTTT
TRBV4-1	TRBJ2-1	NA	NA	CASSQESQPLVGQFF	TGCGCCAGCAGCCAAGAGAGCCAGCCCTTGGTAGGGCAGTTCTTC
TRBV11-2	TRBJ2-5	NA	NA	CASSSSGLAWETQYF	TGTGCCAGCAGCTCAAGCGGTTTAGCGTGGGAGACCCAGTACTTC
TRBV6-5	TRBJ2-5	NA	NA	CASSYWSGGETQYF	TGTGCCAGCAGTTACTGGTCAGGGGGGGAGACCCAGTACTTC
TRBV6-5	TRBJ2-7	TRBD1	NA	CASSRDSPPYEQYF	TGTGCCAGCAGTCGGGACAGTCCCCCCTACGAGCAGTACTTC
TRBV20-1	TRBJ2-1	TRBD2	few	CSVEEGLDFNEQFF	TGCAGTGTTGAGGAAGGACTAGACTTCAATGAGCAGTTCTTC
TRBV27	TRBJ2-1	TRBD1	NA	CASSLEGARFYNEQFF	TGTGCCAGCAGTTTAGAGGGGGCGAGATTCTACAATGAGCAGTTCTTC